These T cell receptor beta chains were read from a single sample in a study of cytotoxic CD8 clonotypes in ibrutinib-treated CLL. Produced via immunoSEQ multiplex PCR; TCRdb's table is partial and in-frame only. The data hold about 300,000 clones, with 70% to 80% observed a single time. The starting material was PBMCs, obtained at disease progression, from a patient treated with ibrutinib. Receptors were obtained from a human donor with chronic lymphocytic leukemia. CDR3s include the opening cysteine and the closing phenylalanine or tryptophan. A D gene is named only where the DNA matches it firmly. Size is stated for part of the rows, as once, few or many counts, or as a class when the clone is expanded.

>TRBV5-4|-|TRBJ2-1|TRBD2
TGTGCCAGCACCCCGGGAGGGGTAGCGGGGGAATACAATGAGCAGTTCTTC
CASTPGGVAGEYNEQFF
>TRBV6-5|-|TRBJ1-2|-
TGTGCCAGCAGTAACAGGCATGGCTACACCTTC
CASSNRHGYTF
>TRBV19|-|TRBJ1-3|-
TGTGCCAGTAATATTGAGGGCTCTGGAAACACCATATATTTT
CASNIEGSGNTIYF
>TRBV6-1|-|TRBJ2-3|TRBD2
TGTGCCAGCAGTGATTTGGCGCTAGCGGGAGGCCACCATATCACAGATACGCAGTATTTT
CASSDLALAGGHHITDTQYF
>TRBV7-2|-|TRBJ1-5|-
TGTGCCAGCAGCGCCGGGGTAGGCAATCAGCCCCAGCATTTT
CASSAGVGNQPQHF
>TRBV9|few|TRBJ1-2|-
TGTGCCAGCAGCCCTGTATCGGGGGTCGGCTACACCTTC
CASSPVSGVGYTF
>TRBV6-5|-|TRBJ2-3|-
TGTGCCAGCAGTTCCGGACTAGGGGGGCGTACGCAGTATTTT
CASSSGLGGRTQYF
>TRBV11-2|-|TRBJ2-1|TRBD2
TGTGCCAGCAGCTTAGATCGGGCTAGCGGGAGGTACAATGAGCAGTTCTTC
CASSLDRASGRYNEQFF
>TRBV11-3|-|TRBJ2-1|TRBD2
TGTGCCAGCAGCGGAGGACTAGTGAAGGAGCAGTTCTTC
CASSGGLVKEQFF
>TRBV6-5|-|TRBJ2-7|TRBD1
TGTGCCAGCAGTTACCCCCTAAGGACAGGGGTTAGCGAGCAGTACTTC
CASSYPLRTGVSEQYF
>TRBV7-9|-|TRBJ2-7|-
TGTGCCAGCAGCTCTACTCGAGCAAGCTCCTACGAGCAGTACTTC
CASSSTRASSYEQYF
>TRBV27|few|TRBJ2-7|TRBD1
TGTGCCAGCAGTCTAGGACAGGGCGGCTACGAGCAGTACTTC
CASSLGQGGYEQYF
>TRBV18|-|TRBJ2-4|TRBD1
TGTGCCAGCTCACCTGGGGGCCAGAGGGGGCGTGATGTGGCCAAAAACATTCAGTACTTC
CASSPGGQRGRDVAKNIQYF
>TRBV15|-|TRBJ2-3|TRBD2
TGTGCCACCACCCTGTACCCGACTAGCGGGGGGGCGACAGATACGCAGTATTTT
CATTLYPTSGGATDTQYF
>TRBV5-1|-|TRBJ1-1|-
TGCGCCAGCAGCTCCCAGCGGAACACTGAAGCTTTCTTT
CASSSQRNTEAFF
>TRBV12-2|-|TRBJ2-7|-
TGTGCAAGTCCCAATTTAGGACTAGCGGGACCCTCCTACGAGCAGTACTTC
CASPNLGLAGPSYEQYF
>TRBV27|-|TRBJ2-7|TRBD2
TGTGCCAGCAGTTTCAGGGCGGGAGGGCCGCGTGAGCAGTACTTC
CASSFRAGGPREQYF
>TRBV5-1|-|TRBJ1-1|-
TGCGCCAGCAGCTTGAACTCCGTGGGCACTGAAGCTTTCTTT
CASSLNSVGTEAFF
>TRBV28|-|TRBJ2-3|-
TGTGCCAGCGGGAAATTACCTGGGCTAACAGATACGCAGTATTTT
CASGKLPGLTDTQYF
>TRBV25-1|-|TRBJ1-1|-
TGTGCCAGCAGCGAACCAGGGTGGGCAGGCACTGAAGCTTTCTTT
CASSEPGWAGTEAFF
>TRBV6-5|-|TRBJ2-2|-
TGTGCCAGCAGTTCCCCAGCCGCGCCGGGGACCGGGGAGCTGTTTTTT
CASSSPAAPGTGELFF
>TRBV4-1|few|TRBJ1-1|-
TGCGCCAGCAGCCATGGGACAGAAGCTTTCTTT
CASSHGTEAFF
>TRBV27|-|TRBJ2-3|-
TGTGCCAGCAGTAAGGGTGGTCCAGATACGCAGTATTTT
CASSKGGPDTQYF
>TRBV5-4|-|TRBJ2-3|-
TGTGCCAGCAGCTTGGATTGGGGGAACCAAGATACGCAGTATTTT
CASSLDWGNQDTQYF
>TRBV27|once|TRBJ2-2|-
TGTGCCAGCACAAAGGGTCCAGGGAACACCGGGGAGCTGTTTTTT
CASTKGPGNTGELFF
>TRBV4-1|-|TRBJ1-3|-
TGCGCCAGCAGCCAATTGTACCGATCCTCTGGAAACACCATATATTTT
CASSQLYRSSGNTIYF
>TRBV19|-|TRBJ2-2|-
TGTGCCAGTAGTACAAGTAACACCGGGGAGCTGTTTTTT
CASSTSNTGELFF
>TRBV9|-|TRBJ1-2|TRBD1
TGTGCCAGCAGCGTAGAAGGGGGCTCTAACTATGGCTACACCTTC
CASSVEGGSNYGYTF
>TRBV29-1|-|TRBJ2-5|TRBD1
TGCAGCGTGGACGGGACAGGCAAAGAGACCCAGTACTTC
CSVDGTGKETQYF
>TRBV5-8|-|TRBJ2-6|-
TGTGCCAGCAGCTTGATGAGGTTCTCTGGGGCCAACGTCCTGACTTTC
CASSLMRFSGANVLTF
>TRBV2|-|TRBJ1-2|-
TGTGCCAGCAGTGAACGGGGGTATGGCTACACCTTC
CASSERGYGYTF
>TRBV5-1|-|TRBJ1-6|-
TGCGCCAGCAGCTTGTTCACATTGTCAGGGAGTGGCTCACCCCTCCACTTT
CASSLFTLSGSGSPLHF